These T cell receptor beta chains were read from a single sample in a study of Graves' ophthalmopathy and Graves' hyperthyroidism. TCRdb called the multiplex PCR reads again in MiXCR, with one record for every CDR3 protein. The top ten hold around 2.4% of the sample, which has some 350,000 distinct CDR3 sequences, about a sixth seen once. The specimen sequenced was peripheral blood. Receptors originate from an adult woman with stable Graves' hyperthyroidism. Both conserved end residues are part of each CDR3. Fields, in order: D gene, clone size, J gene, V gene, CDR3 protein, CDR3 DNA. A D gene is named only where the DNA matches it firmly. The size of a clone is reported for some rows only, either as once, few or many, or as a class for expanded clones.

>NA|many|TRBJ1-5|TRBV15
CATSRDSGRTDQPQHF
TGTGCCACCAGCAGGGACAGCGGCCGTACGGATCAGCCCCAGCATTTT
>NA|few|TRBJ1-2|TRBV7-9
CASQVANYGYTF
TGTGCCAGCCAAGTTGCTAACTATGGCTACACCTTC
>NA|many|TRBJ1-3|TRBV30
CAWRGLSGNTIYF
TGTGCCTGGAGAGGATTATCTGGAAACACCATATATTTT
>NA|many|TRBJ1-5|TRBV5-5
CASSLRTASNQPQHF
TGTGCCAGCAGCTTGAGGACAGCGAGCAATCAGCCCCAGCATTTT
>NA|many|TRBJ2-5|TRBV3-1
CASSQALGRTQETQYF
TGTGCCAGCAGCCAAGCGTTGGGCAGGACCCAAGAGACCCAGTACTTC
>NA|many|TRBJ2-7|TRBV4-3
CASSQTYYGMWEQYF
TGCGCCAGCAGCCAGACCTACTACGGTATGTGGGAGCAGTACTTC
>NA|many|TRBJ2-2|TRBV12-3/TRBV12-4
CASSDTRGLNTGELFF
TGTGCCAGCAGTGACACTAGGGGTTTGAACACCGGGGAGCTGTTTTTT
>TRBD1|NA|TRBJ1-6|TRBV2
CALGGSYNSPLHF
TGTGCCTTAGGGGGCAGCTATAATTCACCCCTCCACTTT
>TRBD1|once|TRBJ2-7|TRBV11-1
CASSIWDRPSYEQYF
TGTGCCAGCAGCATATGGGACAGGCCTTCCTACGAGCAGTACTTC
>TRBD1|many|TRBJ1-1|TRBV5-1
CASSPPGRGATEAFF
TGCGCCAGCAGCCCTCCTGGCAGGGGGGCCACTGAAGCTTTCTTT
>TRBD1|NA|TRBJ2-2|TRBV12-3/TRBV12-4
CASRSGTGVVGELWF
TGTGCCAGCAGATCCGGGACAGGGGTGGTCGGGGAGCTGTGGTTT
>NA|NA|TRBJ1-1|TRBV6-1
CASSEHASMNTEAFF
TGTGCCAGCAGCGAACACGCATCTATGAACACTGAAGCTTTCTTT
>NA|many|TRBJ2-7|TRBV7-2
CASSPGVVEYF
TGTGCCAGCAGCCCGGGAGTGGTCGAGTACTTC
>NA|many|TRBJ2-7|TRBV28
CASSWGSEGSYEQYF
TGTGCCAGCAGTTGGGGTAGCGAGGGATCCTACGAGCAGTACTTC
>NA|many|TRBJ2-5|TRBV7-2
CASSLLKRTQETQYF
TGTGCCAGCAGCTTACTTAAGCGGACCCAAGAGACCCAGTACTTC
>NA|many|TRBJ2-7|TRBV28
CAGTGLTFYEQYF
TGTGCCGGAACGGGACTGACCTTCTACGAGCAGTACTTC
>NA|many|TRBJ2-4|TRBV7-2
CASSLVRGKNIQYF
TGTGCCAGCAGCTTAGTCCGGGGGAAAAACATTCAGTACTTC
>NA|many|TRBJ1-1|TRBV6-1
CASSEVLGLNTEAFF
TGTGCCAGCAGTGAAGTTTTAGGTCTGAACACTGAAGCTTTCTTT
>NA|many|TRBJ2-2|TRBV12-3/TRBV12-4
CASRWSSTNTGELFF
TGTGCCAGCAGGTGGTCATCAACAAACACCGGGGAGCTGTTTTTT
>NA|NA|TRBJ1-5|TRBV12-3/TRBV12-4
CASSLQGLGNQPQHF
TGTGCCAGCAGTTTACAGGGGCTCGGCAATCAGCCTCAGCATTTT
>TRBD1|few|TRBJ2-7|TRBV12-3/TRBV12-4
CASSSQQGDLEQYF
TGTGCCAGCAGTTCACAACAGGGGGACCTCGAGCAGTACTTC
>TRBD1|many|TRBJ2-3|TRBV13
CASSEQGFTDTQYF
TGTGCCAGCAGCGAACAGGGGTTCACAGATACGCAGTATTTT
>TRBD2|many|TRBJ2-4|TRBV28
CASRAQRTSGRDGSKNIQYF
TGTGCCAGCAGGGCTCAACGGACTAGCGGGAGGGACGGGTCCAAAAACATTCAGTACTTC
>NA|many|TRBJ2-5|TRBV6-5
CASSYGTGETQYF
TGTGCCAGCAGTTACGGGACGGGTGAGACCCAGTACTTC
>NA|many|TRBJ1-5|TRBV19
CASRFRTARNQPQHF
TGTGCCAGTAGGTTCCGAACAGCCCGAAATCAGCCCCAGCATTTT
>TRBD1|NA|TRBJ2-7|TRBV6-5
CASNLLTGHDQYF
TGTGCCAGCAATTTACTGACAGGGCACGATCAGTACTTC
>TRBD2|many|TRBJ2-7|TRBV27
CASSLRGGSSPYEQYF
TGTGCCAGCAGTTTAAGGGGCGGGAGTTCCCCCTACGAGCAGTACTTC
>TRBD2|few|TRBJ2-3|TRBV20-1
CSAEGLAGGYTDTQYF
TGCAGTGCCGAGGGTCTAGCGGGAGGGTACACAGATACGCAGTATTTT
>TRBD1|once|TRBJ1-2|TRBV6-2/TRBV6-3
CASSYSSGQGAANYGYTF
TGTGCCAGCAGTTACTCGAGTGGACAGGGGGCGGCTAACTATGGCTACACCTTC
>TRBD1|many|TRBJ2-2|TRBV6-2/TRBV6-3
CASSTRTGTFGELFF
TGTGCCAGCAGTACTAGGACAGGGACTTTCGGGGAGCTGTTTTTT
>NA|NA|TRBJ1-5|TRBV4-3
CASSQDGIQPQRF
TGCGCCAGCAGCCAAGATGGAATCCAGCCCCAGCGTTTT
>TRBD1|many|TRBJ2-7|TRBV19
CASSIATTGGSSYEQYF
TGTGCCAGTAGTATCGCGACCACAGGGGGGAGTTCCTACGAGCAGTACTTC
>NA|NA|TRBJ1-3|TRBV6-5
CASSYRTGPVSGNTIYF
TGTGCCAGCAGTTATAGGACCGGGCCCGTCTCTGGAAACACCATATATTTT
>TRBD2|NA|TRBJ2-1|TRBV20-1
CSAPLYSGVSSYNEQFF
TGCAGTGCTCCTCTTTATAGCGGGGTTAGCTCCTACAATGAGCAGTTCTTC
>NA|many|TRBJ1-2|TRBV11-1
CASSLARGTNYGYTF
TGTGCCAGCAGCTTAGCGAGAGGAACAAACTATGGCTACACCTTC
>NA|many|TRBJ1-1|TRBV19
CASSRRDTEAFF
TGTGCCAGTAGTCGCAGGGACACTGAAGCTTTCTTT
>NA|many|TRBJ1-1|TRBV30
CAWCHQGNTEAFF
TGTGCCTGGTGCCATCAGGGTAACACTGAAGCTTTCTTT
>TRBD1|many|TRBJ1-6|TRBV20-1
CSARGDRAGNSPLHF
TGCAGTGCTAGAGGAGACAGGGCGGGGAATTCACCCCTCCACTTT
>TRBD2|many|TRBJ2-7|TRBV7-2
CASSPGLASDEQYF
TGTGCCAGCAGCCCGGGACTAGCGTCCGACGAGCAGTACTTC
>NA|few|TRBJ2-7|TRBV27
CASSLSRKGEQYF
TGTGCCAGCAGTTTAAGCAGGAAGGGCGAGCAGTACTTC
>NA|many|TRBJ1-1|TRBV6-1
CASSEGWGYTEAFF
TGTGCCAGCAGTGAAGGGTGGGGGTACACTGAAGCTTTCTTT
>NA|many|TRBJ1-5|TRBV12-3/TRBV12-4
CASSLGRVQPQHF
TGTGCCAGCAGTTTAGGGAGGGTACAGCCCCAGCATTTT
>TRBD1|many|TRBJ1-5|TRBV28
CASSLPGTGLRPQHF
TGTGCCAGCAGTTTGCCAGGGACAGGGTTACGGCCCCAGCATTTT
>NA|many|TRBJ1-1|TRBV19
CASSIGKNTEAFF
TGTGCCAGTAGTATCGGCAAGAACACTGAAGCTTTCTTT
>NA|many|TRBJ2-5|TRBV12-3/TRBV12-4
CASTPREAGRTQYF
TGTGCCAGCACCCCGAGGGAGGCGGGGAGGACCCAGTACTTC
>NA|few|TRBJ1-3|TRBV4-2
CASSARPQQELYGNTIYF
TGTGCCAGCAGCGCCCGCCCCCAACAGGAACTCTATGGAAACACCATATATTTT
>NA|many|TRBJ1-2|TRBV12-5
CASGLARGGYGYTF
TGTGCTAGTGGTTTGGCCAGAGGGGGCTATGGCTACACCTTC
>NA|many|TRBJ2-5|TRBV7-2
CASSLGGGETQYF
TGTGCCAGCAGCTTAGGAGGGGGGGAGACCCAGTACTTC
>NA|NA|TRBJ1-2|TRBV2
CARLEKKGNYGYTF
TGTGCCAGATTGGAGAAAAAGGGCAACTATGGCTACACCTTC
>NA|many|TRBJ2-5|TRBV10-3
CAISAQFQETQYF
TGTGCCATCAGTGCCCAGTTCCAAGAGACCCAGTACTTC
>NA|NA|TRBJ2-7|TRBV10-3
CAISRSNSYEQYF
TGTGCCATCAGTCGGTCGAACTCCTACGAGCAGTACTTC
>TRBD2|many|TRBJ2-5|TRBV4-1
CASSQVRGGSGETQYF
TGCGCCAGCAGCCAAGTCAGAGGCGGGAGCGGTGAGACCCAGTACTTC
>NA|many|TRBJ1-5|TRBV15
CATQRGGPSNQPQHF
TGTGCCACCCAAAGGGGAGGACCAAGCAATCAGCCCCAGCATTTT
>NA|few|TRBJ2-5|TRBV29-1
CSVEAVGQGLETQYF
TGCAGCGTTGAAGCGGTTGGCCAGGGGTTAGAGACCCAGTACTTC
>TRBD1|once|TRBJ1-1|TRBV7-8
CASSPDRVSLKAFF
TGTGCCAGCAGCCCGGACAGGGTTTCCCTCAAAGCTTTCTTT
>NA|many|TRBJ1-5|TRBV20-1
CSARWTDNQPQHF
TGCAGTGCCAGGTGGACAGACAATCAGCCCCAGCATTTT
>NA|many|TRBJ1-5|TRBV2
CASSEGSVSNQPQHF
TGTGCCAGCAGTGAGGGCAGTGTCAGCAATCAGCCCCAGCATTTT
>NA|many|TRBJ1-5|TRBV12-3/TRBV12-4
CASSLGPWNSNQPQHF
TGTGCCAGCAGTTTAGGCCCGTGGAACAGCAATCAGCCCCAGCATTTT
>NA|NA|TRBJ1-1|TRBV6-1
CASSEGSMNTEAFF
TGTGCCAGCAGTGAAGGGTCAATGAACACTGAAGCTTTCTTT
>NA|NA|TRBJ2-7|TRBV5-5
CASSLYQGTHYEQYF
TGTGCCAGCAGCTTGTATCAGGGGACACACTACGAGCAGTACTTC